One and the same sample provided the 11 T cell receptor beta chains below, sequenced in a study of blood T cell repertoires in COVID-19. The method was immunoSEQ multiplex PCR; TCRdb's version includes in-frame clones alone and lacks a portion of them. The sample carries about 270,000 clones, about 89% recorded once. Sample: peripheral blood. The receptor source for this set is a man aged 40-49 years with active or convalescent COVID-19.

The chain has TRBV13 and TRBJ2-1, with 7 bases matching TRBD1. Germline V gives CDR1 PRHDT, CDR2 FYEKMQ (reference sequence). Unmatched junction bases numbered 7, after V lost 3 bases and J lost 8 bases. The CDR3 extends over 14 amino acids. The CDR3 nucleotides read TGTGCCAGCAGCTTCTACAGGGGATGGGATGAGCAGTTCTTC. Translation gives CASSFYRGWDEQFF.

The chain is built from TRBV29-1 and TRBJ2-7, with TRBD2 matching 13 bases. This CDR3 is built from 16 residues. V shed 6 bases and J 3 bases; nucleotides not matched to a gene: 11. The germline V gene has CDR1 SQVTM and CDR2 ANQGSEA. The CDR3 protein is CSVGLAGAPILYEQYF. CDR3 nucleotides: TGCAGCGTCGGACTAGCGGGAGCCCCCATCCTCTACGAGCAGTACTTC.

V gene TRBV5-4 combines with J gene TRBJ2-1; a possible D gene is TRBD2 (5 bases). This CDR3 contains 14 residues. V shed 4 bases and J shed 7 bases, with 15 bases lying between them. Germline CDR1 reads SGHNT; CDR2 reads YYREEE (reference sequence). CDR3 region: CASSQPGFTNEQFF. CDR3 coding DNA: TGTGCCAGCAGCCAGCCGGGATTTACTAATGAGCAGTTCTTC.

In this sample, this clone turned up once. The genes are TRBV6-5 and TRBJ1-2, with TRBD1 matching over 9 bases. The CDR3 sequence is 15 residues long. Losses at the gene ends were 7 bases for V and 5 bases for J; bases not matched to a gene: 11. From germline, CDR1 is MNHEY and CDR2 SVGAGI. The CDR3 bases are TGTGCCAGCACCCCCGGGCGGGGGACAGGGTATGGCTACACCTTC. The encoded protein is CASTPGRGTGYGYTF.

The chain employs TRBV6-9 and TRBJ1-4; D unresolved. V was shortened by 8 bases and J by 8 bases, with 15 bases between the two germline ends. CDR3 size: 13 residues. The germline V gene encodes CDR1 MNHGY and CDR2 SVAAGI. CDR3 nucleotides: TGTGCCAGCCAGTCGGGGAGGGCCGAAAAACTGTTTTTT. The encoded protein is CASQSGRAEKLFF.

The table lists this clone with a few counts. The chain joins TRBV7-3 to TRBJ2-2; weak D call: TRBD2 (5 bases). The CDR3 covers 14 residues. Trimming shortened V by 5 bases and J by 4 bases, and 11 bases separated the two germline ends. CDR1 SGHTA and CDR2 FQGTGA come from the germline V gene. This chain's CDR3 is CASSPAGSTGELFF. CDR3 bases: TGTGCCAGCAGCCCGGCGGGTTCCACCGGGGAGCTGTTTTTT.

This sequence joins TRBV19 and TRBJ2-3; possible D gene TRBD2, 5 bases. V lost 7 bases, J lost 2 bases, and 19 bases lay in between. Germline lookup yields CDR1 LNHDA and CDR2 SQIVND (reference sequence). This CDR3 has 16 amino acids. The CDR3 DNA follows: TGTGCCAGTACTCCGCGGGCGGGCCAGCCCACAGATACGCAGTATTTT. It is translated as CASTPRAGQPTDTQYF.

The gene calls are TRBV30 and TRBJ1-5; D gene uncertain. The V end was cut by 0 bases, the J end by 2 bases, with 5 bases between. The CDR3 length is 13 residues. CDR1 and CDR2 from the germline V gene are GTSNPN and SVGIG (reference sequence). CDR3 bases: TGTGCCTGGAGTGTACTTGGCAATCAGCCCCAGCATTTT. Translated: CAWSVLGNQPQHF.

The chain employs TRBV19 and TRBJ1-5, with D perhaps TRBD1 (6 bases). CDR3 size: 14 residues. V was shortened by 4 bases and J by 3 bases, with 10 bases between the two germline ends. The germline gives CDR1 LNHDA, CDR2 SQIVND (reference sequence). CDR3 nucleotide sequence: TGTGCCAGTAGTACACAGGGTTCCAATCAGCCCCAGCATTTT. The encoded protein is CASSTQGSNQPQHF.

CDR3 sequence reads: CASSFGGRNSPLHF. Written as DNA, the CDR3 is TGTGCCAGCAGTTTTGGGGGGAGGAATTCACCCCTCCACTTT. V and J are TRBV2 and TRBJ1-6, with a possible D match to TRBD1 (5 bases). The germline V and J ends were trimmed by 5 bases and 7 bases, with 12 bases remaining between them. CDR1 is SNHLY, CDR2 FYNNEI, per germline. The CDR3 has 14 amino acids.

The V call is TRBV5-4, the J call TRBJ2-2; perhaps TRBD1 as D (5 bases). V was trimmed by 3 bases and J by 4 bases, leaving 13 bases between them. The germline V gene encodes CDR1 SGHNT and CDR2 YYREEE (reference sequence). This CDR3 contains 15 residues. The CDR3 is CASSWGGPSTGELFF. The CDR3 nucleotides are TGTGCCAGCAGCTGGGGCGGACCGAGCACCGGGGAGCTGTTTTTT.